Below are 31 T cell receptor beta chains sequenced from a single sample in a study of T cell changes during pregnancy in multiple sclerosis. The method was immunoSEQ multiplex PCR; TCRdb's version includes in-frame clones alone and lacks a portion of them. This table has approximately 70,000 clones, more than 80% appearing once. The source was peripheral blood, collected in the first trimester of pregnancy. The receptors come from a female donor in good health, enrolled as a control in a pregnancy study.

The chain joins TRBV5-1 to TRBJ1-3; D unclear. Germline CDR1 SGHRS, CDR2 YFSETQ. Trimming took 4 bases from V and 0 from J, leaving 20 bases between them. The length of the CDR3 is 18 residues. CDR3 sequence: CASSQTLRTVNSGNTIYF. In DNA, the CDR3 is TGCGCCAGCAGCCAAACTCTTAGGACTGTCAACTCTGGAAACACCATATATTTT.

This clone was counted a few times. CDR3 DNA: TGTGCCAGCAGCTTAGTGCTAGCGGGAGGGAGGGAGCAGTACTTC. Translation: CASSLVLAGGREQYF. The V call is TRBV7-2, the J call TRBJ2-7; 12 positions match TRBD2. The CDR3 consists of 15 residues. From germline, CDR1 is SGHTA and CDR2 FQGNSA. V lost 1 base, J lost 7 bases, and 5 bases stayed unmatched.

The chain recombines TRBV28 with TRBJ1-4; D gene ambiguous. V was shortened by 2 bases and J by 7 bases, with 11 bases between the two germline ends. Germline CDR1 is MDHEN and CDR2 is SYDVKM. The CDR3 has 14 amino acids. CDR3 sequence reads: CASSLRGYVEKLFF. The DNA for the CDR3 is TGTGCCAGCAGTTTACGAGGGTACGTTGAAAAACTGTTTTTT. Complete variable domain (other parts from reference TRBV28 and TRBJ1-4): DVKVTQSSRYLVKRTGEKVFLECVQDMDHENMFWYRQDPGLGLRLIYFSYDVKMKEKGDIPEGYSVSREKKERFSLILESASTNQTSMYLCASSLRGYVEKLFFGSGTQLSVL.

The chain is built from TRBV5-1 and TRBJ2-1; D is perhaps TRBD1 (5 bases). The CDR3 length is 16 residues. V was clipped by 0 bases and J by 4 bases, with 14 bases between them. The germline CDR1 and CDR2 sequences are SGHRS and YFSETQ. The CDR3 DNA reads TGCGCCAGCAGCTTGGGTGCAGGGAATAAGTACAATGAGCAGTTCTTC. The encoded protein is CASSLGAGNKYNEQFF.

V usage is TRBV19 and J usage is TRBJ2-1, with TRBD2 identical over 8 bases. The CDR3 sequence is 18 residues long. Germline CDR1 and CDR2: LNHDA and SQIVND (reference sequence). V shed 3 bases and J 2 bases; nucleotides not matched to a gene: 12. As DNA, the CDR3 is TGTGCCAGTAGTATTCGTGGGAGCGGGGGCCTGACCTACAATGAGCAGTTCTTC. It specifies CASSIRGSGGLTYNEQFF.

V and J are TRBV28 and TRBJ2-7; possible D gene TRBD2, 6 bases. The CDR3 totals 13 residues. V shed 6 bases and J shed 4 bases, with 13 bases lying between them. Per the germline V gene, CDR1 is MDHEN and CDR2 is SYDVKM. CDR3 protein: CASSPGGRYEQYF. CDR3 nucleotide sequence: TGTGCCAGCAGCCCCGGGGGTCGGTACGAGCAGTACTTC.

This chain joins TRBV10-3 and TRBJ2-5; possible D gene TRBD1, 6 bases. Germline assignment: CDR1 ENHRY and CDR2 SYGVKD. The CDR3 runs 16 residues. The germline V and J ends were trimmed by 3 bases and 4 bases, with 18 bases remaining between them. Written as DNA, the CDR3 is TGTGCCATCAGTGATCGCCGGGACACGACCTTAGAGACCCAGTACTTC. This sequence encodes CAISDRRDTTLETQYF.

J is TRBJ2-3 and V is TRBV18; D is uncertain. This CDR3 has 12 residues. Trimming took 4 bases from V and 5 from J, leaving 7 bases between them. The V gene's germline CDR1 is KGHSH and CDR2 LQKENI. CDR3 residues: CASSLQRDTQYF. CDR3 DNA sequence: TGTGCCAGCTCACTACAAAGAGATACGCAGTATTTT.

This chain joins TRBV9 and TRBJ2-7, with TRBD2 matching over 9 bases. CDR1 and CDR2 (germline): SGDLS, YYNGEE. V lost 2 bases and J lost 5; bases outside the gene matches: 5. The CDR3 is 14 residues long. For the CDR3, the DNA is TGTGCCAGCAGCGTGGGGCGGGAGGGTGACGAGCAGTACTTC. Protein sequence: CASSVGREGDEQYF.

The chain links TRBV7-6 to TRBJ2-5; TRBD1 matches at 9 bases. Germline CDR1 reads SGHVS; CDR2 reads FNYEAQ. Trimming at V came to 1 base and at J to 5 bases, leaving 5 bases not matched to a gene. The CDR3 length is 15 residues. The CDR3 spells CASSLGTGVWETQYF. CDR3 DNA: TGTGCCAGCAGCTTAGGGACAGGGGTCTGGGAGACCCAGTACTTC. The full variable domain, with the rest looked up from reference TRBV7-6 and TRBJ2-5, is GAGVSQSPRYKVTKRGQDVALRCDPISGHVSLYWYRQALGQGPEFLTYFNYEAQQDKSGLPNDRFSAERPEGSISTLTIQRTEQRDSAMYRCASSLGTGVWETQYFGPGTRLLVL.

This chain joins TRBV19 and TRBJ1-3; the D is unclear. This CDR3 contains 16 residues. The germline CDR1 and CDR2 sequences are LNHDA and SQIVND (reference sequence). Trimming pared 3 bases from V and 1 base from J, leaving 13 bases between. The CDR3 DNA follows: TGTGCCAGTAGTATTAAGGTGGGAGGATCTGGAAACACCATATATTTT. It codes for CASSIKVGGSGNTIYF.

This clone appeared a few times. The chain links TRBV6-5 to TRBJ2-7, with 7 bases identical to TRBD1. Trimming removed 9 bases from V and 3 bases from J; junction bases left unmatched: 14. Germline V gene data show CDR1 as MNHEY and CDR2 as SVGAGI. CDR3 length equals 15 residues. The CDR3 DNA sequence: TGTGCCAGAGACTCACACAGGGGCCCTATCTACGAGCAGTACTTC. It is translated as CARDSHRGPIYEQYF.

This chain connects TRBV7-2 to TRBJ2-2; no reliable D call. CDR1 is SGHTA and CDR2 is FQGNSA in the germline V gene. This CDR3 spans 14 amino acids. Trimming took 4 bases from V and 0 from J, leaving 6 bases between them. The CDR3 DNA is TGTGCCAGCAGCTGGAGTCCGAACACCGGGGAGCTGTTTTTT. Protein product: CASSWSPNTGELFF.

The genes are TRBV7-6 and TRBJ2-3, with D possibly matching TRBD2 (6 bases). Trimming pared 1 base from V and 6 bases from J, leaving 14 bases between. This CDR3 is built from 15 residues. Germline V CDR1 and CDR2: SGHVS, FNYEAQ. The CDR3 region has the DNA TGTGCCAGCAGCTTAGGCGGGATTGGGGGGGATACGCAGTATTTT. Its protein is CASSLGGIGGDTQYF.

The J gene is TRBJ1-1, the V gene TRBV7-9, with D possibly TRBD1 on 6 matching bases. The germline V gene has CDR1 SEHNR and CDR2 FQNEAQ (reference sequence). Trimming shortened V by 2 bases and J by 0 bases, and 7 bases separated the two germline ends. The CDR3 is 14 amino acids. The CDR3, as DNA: TGTGCCAGCAGCTTACAGGGGTTGAACACTGAAGCTTTCTTT. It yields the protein CASSLQGLNTEAFF.

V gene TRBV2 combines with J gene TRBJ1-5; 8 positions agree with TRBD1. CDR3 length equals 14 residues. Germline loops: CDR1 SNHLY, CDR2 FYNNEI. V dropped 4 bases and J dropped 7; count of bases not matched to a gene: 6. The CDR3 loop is CASSGQGASQPQHF. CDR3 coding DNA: TGTGCCAGCAGTGGCCAGGGGGCAAGCCAGCCCCAGCATTTT.

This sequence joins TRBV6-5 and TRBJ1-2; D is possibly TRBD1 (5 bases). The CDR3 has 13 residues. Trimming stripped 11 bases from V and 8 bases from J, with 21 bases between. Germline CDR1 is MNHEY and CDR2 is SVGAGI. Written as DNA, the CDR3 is TGTGCCGCAACCCCCCAGGGAAAGGTCGGCTACACCTTC. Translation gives CAATPQGKVGYTF.

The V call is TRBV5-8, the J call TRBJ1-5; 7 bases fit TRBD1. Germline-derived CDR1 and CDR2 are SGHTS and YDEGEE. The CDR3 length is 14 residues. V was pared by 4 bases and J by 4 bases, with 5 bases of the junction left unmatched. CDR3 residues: CASSPIQGNQPQHF. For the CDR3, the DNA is TGTGCCAGCAGCCCTATACAGGGGAATCAGCCCCAGCATTTT. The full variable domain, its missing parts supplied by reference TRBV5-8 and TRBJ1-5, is EAGVTQSPTHLIKTRGQQATLRCSPISGHTSVYWYQQALGLGLQFLLWYDEGEERNRGNFPPRFSGRQFPNYSSELNVNALELEDSALYLCASSPIQGNQPQHFGDGTRLSIL.

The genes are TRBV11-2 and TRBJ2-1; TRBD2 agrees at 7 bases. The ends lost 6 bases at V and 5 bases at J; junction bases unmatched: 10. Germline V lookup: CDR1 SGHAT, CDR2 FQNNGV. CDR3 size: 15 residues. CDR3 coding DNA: TGTGCCAGCAGTTACACTCGGACTAGTCACAATGAGCAGTTCTTC. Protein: CASSYTRTSHNEQFF.

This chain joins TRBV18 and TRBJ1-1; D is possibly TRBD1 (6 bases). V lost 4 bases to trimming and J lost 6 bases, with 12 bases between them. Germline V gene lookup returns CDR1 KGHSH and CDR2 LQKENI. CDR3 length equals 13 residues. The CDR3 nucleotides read TGTGCCAGCTCACAGGGGGTAGGCGCTGAAGCTTTCTTT. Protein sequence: CASSQGVGAEAFF.

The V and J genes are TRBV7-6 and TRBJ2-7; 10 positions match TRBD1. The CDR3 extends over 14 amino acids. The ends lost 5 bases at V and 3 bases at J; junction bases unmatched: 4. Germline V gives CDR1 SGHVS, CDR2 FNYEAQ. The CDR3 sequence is CASSAGQGIYEQYF. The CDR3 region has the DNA TGTGCCAGCAGCGCGGGACAGGGGATCTACGAGCAGTACTTC.

In DNA, the CDR3 is TGTGCCAGTAGACCTAGCGGCTCCTACAATGAGCAGTTCTTC. Encoded protein: CASRPSGSYNEQFF. The genes are TRBV19 and TRBJ2-1; 7 positions match TRBD2. V lost 6 bases, J lost 0 bases, and 2 bases stayed unmatched. Germline CDR1 reads LNHDA; CDR2 reads SQIVND (reference sequence). The CDR3 is made up of 14 amino acids.

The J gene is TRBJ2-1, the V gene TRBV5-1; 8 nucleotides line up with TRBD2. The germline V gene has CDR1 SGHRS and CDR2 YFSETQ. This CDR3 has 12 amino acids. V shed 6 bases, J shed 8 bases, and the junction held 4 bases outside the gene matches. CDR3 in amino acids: CASTPGGDEQFF. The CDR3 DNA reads TGCGCCAGCACCCCGGGGGGGGATGAGCAGTTCTTC.

The CDR3 sequence: CASSSQSGRQETQYF. The CDR3 DNA sequence: TGTGCCAGCAGCTCCCAATCGGGTCGCCAAGAGACCCAGTACTTC. The chain couples TRBV7-9 to TRBJ2-5; D remains ambiguous. The CDR3 loop spans 15 amino acids. In germline, CDR1 is SEHNR, CDR2 FQNEAQ (reference sequence). V lost 4 bases to trimming and J lost 1 base, with 13 bases between them.

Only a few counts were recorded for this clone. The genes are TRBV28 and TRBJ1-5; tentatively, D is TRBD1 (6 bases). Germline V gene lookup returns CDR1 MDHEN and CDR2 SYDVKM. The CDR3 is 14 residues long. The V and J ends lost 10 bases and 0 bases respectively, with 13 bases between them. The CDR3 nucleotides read TGTGCCACCGCGGACAGTAATAGCAATCAGCCCCAGCATTTT. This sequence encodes CATADSNSNQPQHF.

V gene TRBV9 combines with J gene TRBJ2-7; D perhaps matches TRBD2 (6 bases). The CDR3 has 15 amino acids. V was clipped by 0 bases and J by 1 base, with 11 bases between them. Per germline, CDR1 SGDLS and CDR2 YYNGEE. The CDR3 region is CASSVEETSSYEQYF. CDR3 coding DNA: TGTGCCAGCAGCGTAGAAGAGACTAGTTCCTACGAGCAGTACTTC.

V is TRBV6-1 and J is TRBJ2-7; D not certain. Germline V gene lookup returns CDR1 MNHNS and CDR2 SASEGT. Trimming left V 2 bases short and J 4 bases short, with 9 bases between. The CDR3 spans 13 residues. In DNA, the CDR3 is TGTGCCAGCAGTGAACAGGCTCAATACGAGCAGTACTTC. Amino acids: CASSEQAQYEQYF.

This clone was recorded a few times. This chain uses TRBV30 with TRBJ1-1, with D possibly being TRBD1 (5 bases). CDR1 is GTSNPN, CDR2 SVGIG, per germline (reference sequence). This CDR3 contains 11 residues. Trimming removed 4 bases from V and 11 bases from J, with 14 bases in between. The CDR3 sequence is CAWTGTSRAFF. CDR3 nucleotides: TGTGCCTGGACCGGGACTTCCCGGGCTTTCTTT.

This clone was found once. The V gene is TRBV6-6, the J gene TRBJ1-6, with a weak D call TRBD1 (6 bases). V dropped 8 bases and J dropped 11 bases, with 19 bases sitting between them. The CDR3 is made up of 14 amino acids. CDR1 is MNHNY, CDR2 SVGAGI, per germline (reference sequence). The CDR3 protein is CASGRDRSSPPLHF. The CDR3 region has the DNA TGTGCCAGCGGTCGCGACAGGTCAAGTCCACCCCTCCACTTT.

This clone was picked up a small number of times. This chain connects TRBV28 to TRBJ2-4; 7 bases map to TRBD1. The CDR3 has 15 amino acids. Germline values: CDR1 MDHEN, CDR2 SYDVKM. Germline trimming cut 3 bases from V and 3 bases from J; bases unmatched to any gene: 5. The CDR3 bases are TGTGCCAGCAGTTTGAGGGGGCAGGGCAAAAACATTCAGTACTTC. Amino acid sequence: CASSLRGQGKNIQYF.

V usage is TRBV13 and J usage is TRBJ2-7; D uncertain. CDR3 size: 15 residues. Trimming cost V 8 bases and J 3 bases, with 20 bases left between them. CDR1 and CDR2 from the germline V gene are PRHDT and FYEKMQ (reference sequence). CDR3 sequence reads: CASALHMTRNYEQYF. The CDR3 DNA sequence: TGTGCCAGCGCCCTCCATATGACACGGAACTACGAGCAGTACTTC.